This T cell receptor beta chain is from a study of tumor-infiltrating lymphocytes in primary liver carcinoma. Study-wide background: The study included patients who were men and women aged 30 to 69 years. Each of the samples returned roughly 3.65 to 8 million productive TCRbeta reads (a yield similar across tissue types). Tumors were stage T1-T3 N0M0, about 4 to 11 cm across.

This clonotype was seen a handful of times. Germline V lookup: CDR1 SEHNR, CDR2 FQNEAQ (reference sequence). V shed 4 bases and J shed 1 base, with 26 bases lying between them. CDR3 length: 19 amino acids. A primer in the constant region served to generate TCR beta cDNA from 450 to 600 ng of total RNA. ARM-PCR, slightly modified, supplied the TCR beta libraries through three nested multiplex PCR rounds. Primers for the first two PCR rounds were TRBV1-TRBV30 forward primers and a C-beta reverse primer (roughly 10 cycles per round). TCRdb reanalysed the multiplex PCR reads using MiXCR and keeps one entry per CDR3 protein. The table has approximately 330,000 distinct CDR3 sequences, 65% seen once. RNA isolated from unsorted whole blood supplied the blood RNA, with germline DNA also extracted. Chronic HBV infection was present, with no prior treatment.

The chain employs TRBV7-9 and TRBJ2-7, with D maybe TRBD2 (6 bases). The TCR originated in a man aged 35-49 years with primary liver carcinoma and hepatitis B virus infection. Sequencing was performed on peripheral blood. Here the CDR3 reads CASSYPTQGLGSGSYEQYF. The DNA for the CDR3 is TGTGCCAGCAGCTACCCAACGCAGGGCCTTGGTAGCGGATCCTACGAGCAGTACTTC.